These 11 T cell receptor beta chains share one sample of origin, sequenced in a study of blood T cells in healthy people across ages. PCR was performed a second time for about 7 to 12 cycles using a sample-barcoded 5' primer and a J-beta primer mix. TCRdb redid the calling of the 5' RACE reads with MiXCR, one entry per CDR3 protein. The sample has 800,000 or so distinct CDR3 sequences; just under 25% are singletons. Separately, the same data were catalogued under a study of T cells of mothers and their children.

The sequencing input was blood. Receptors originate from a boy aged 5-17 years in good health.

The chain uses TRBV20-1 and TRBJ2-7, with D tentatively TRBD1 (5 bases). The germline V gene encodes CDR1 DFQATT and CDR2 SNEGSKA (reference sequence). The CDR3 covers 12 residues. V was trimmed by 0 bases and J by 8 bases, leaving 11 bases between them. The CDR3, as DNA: TGCAGTGCTAGAGACTTCGACAGACAGCAGTACTTC. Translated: CSARDFDRQQYF.

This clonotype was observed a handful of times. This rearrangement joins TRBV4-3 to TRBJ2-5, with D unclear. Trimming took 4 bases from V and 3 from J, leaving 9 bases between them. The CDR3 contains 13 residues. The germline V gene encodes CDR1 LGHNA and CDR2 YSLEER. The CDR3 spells CASSPYTKETQYF. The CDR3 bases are TGCGCCAGCAGCCCTTACACAAAAGAGACCCAGTACTTC.

CDR3 coding DNA: TGTGCCAGCAGCTCCCGGGACAGGGGGCGGAGGTGGAACTATGGCTACACCTTC. This translates into CASSSRDRGRRWNYGYTF. The rearrangement joins TRBV7-9 to TRBJ1-2, with 12 bases fitting TRBD1. CDR1 SEHNR and CDR2 FQNEAQ come from the germline V gene (reference sequence). The CDR3 spans 18 residues. The J segment lost 2 bases and the V segment lost 4 bases, leaving 11 bases of the junction unmatched.

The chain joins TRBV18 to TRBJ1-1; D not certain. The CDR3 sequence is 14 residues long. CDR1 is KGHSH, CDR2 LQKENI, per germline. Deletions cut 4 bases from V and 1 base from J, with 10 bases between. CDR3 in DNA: TGTGCCAGCTCACTAGGCAACCAGAACACTGAAGCTTTCTTT. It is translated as CASSLGNQNTEAFF. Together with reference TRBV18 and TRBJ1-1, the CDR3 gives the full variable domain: NAGVMQNPRHLVRRRGQEARLRCSPMKGHSHVYWYRQLPEEGLKFMVYLQKENIIDESGMPKERFSAEFPKEGPSILRIQQVVRGDSAAYFCASSLGNQNTEAFFGQGTRLTVV.

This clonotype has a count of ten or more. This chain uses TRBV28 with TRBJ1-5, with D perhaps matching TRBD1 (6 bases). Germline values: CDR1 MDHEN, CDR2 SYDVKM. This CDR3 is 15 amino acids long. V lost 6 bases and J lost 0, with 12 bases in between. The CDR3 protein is CASRGAGHSNQPQHF. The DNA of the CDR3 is TGTGCCAGCAGGGGGGCAGGCCATAGCAATCAGCCCCAGCATTTT.

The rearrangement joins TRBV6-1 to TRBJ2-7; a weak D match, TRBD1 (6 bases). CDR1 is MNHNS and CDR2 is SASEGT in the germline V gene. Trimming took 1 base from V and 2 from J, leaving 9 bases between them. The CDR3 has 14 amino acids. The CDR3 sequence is CASSEGDTTYEQYF. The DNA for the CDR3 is TGTGCCAGCAGTGAAGGGGACACTACCTACGAGCAGTACTTC.

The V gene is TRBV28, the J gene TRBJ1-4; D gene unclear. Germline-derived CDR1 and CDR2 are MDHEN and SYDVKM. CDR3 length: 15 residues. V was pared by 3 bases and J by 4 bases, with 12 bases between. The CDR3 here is CASSFPLSGNEKLFF. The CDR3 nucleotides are TGTGCCAGCAGTTTCCCCCTTTCTGGTAATGAAAAACTGTTTTTT.

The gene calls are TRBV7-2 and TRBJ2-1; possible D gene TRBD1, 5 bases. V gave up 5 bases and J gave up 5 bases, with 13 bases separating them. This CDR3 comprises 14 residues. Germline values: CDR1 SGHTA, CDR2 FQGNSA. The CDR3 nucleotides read TGTGCCAGCAGCCTAGAAGGGGTGAACAATGAGCAGTTCTTC. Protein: CASSLEGVNNEQFF.

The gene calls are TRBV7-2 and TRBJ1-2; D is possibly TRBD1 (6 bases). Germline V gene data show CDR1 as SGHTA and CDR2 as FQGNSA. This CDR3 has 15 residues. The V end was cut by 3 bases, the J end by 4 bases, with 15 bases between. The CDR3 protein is CASSLDRDKIYGYTF. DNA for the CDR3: TGTGCCAGCAGCTTGGACCGGGACAAGATCTATGGCTACACCTTC.

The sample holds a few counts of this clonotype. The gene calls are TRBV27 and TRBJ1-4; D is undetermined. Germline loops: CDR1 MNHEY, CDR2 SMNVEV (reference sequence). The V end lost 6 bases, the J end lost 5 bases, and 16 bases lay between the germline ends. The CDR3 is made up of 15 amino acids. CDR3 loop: CASRSIKLLNEKLFF. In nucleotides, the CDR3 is TGTGCCAGCAGATCGATCAAACTGCTGAATGAAAAACTGTTTTTT.

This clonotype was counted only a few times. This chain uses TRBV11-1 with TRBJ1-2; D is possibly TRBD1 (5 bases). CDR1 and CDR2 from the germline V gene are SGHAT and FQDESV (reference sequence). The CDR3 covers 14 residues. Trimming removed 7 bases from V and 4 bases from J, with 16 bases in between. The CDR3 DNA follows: TGTGCCAGCACCTCCGAGGGGTTCTCCTATGGCTACACCTTC. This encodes CASTSEGFSYGYTF.